The rows below give T cell receptor beta chains drawn from one sample of a study of T cell responses to AZD1222 COVID-19 vaccine. Sequenced by immunoSEQ multiplex PCR; TCRdb stores in-frame clones only, minus some. This sample has fewer than 85,000 clones; about 91% occur once, and the top ten carry 20%. Sequences were derived from peripheral blood, sampled on day 0 of AZD1222 vaccination. These receptors were taken from an adult in good health. The CDR3 runs from the conserved cysteine through the conserved F or W.

V: TRBV6-5
J: TRBJ1-4
CDR3: CASRKTGSSFEKLFF

V: TRBV6-2/TRBV6-3
J: TRBJ2-5
CDR3: CASSPRPGQMSGETQYF

V: TRBV7-9
J: TRBJ2-2
CDR3: CASSFRGAGELFF

V: TRBV19
J: TRBJ1-1
CDR3: CASTTPGILNTEAFF

V: TRBV30
J: TRBJ1-1
CDR3: CAWKTDRNTEAFF

V: TRBV7-9
J: TRBJ1-2
CDR3: CASSPGTGYGYTF

V: TRBV7-2
J: TRBJ1-2
CDR3: CASSLDRVIRGYTF

V: TRBV6-5
J: TRBJ1-5
CDR3: CATADRGGGNQPQHF

V: TRBV24-1
J: TRBJ2-1
CDR3: CATSERKPGQLYNEQFF

V: TRBV4-3
J: TRBJ1-6
CDR3: CASSENRESPLHF

V: TRBV30
J: TRBJ1-5
CDR3: CAWSEDRSGQPQHF

V: TRBV5-6
J: TRBJ2-7
CDR3: CASSFSSVIAGEQYF

V: TRBV27
J: TRBJ2-3
CDR3: CASSGAGPASTDTQYF

V: TRBV24-1
J: TRBJ2-1
CDR3: CATSDPLGGEQFF

V: TRBV19
J: TRBJ1-2
CDR3: CASSMSQGRYGYTF

V: TRBV7-3
J: TRBJ2-1
CDR3: CASSLSQGPHNEQFF

V: TRBV7-9
J: TRBJ2-2
CDR3: CASSLGQGAGELFF

V: TRBV27
J: TRBJ1-6
CDR3: CASSAREYSPLHF

V: TRBV6-4
J: TRBJ1-5
CDR3: CASSDRGNQPQHF

V: TRBV10-3
J: TRBJ2-7
CDR3: CAISGTGGSYEQYF

V: TRBV19
J: TRBJ2-7
CDR3: CASSIEDRGYEQYF

V: TRBV2
J: TRBJ1-5
CDR3: CASSDRGRGVGQPQHF

V: TRBV9
J: TRBJ1-6
CDR3: CASSVDRNSPLHF

V: TRBV5-1
J: TRBJ1-2
CDR3: CASSPGTGYHGYTF

V: TRBV5-1
J: TRBJ2-2
CDR3: CASSASVRSSTGELFF